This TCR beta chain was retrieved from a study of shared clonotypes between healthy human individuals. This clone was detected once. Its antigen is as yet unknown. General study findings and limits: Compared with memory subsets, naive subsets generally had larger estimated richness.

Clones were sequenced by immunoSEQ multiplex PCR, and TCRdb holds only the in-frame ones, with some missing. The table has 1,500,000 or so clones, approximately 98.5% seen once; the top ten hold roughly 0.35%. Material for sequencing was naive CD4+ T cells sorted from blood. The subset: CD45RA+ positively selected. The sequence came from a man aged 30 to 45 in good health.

The CDR3 sequence is CASSEVTSGSSYNEQFF. The CDR3 DNA reads TGTGCCAGCAGTGAGGTCACCAGCGGGAGCTCCTACAATGAGCAGTTCTTC. The rearrangement uses TRBV2 and TRBJ2-1; 8 nucleotides align to TRBD2. The CDR3 has 17 amino acids. Germline V gene data show CDR1 as SNHLY and CDR2 as FYNNEI. Unmatched junction bases numbered 7, after V lost 3 bases and J lost 0 bases.